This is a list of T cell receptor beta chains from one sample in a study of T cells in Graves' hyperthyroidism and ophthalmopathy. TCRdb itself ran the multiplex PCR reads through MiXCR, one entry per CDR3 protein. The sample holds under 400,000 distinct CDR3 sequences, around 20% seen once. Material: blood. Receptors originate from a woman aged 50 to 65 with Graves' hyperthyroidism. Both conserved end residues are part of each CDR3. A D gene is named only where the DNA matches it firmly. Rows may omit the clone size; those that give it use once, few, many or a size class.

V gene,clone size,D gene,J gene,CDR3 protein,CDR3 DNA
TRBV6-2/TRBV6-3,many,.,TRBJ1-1,CASSVRNTEAFF,TGTGCCAGCAGTGTGCGTAACACTGAAGCTTTCTTT
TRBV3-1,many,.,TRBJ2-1,CASSPVIAYNEQFF,TGTGCCAGCAGCCCCGTGATAGCCTACAATGAGCAGTTCTTC
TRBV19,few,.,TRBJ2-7,CASTSDSTAHEQYF,TGTGCCAGTACCTCGGACAGTACTGCCCACGAGCAGTACTTC
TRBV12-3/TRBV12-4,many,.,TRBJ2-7,CASSLDRGGPFYEQYF,TGTGCCAGCAGTTTAGACAGGGGAGGTCCTTTCTACGAGCAGTACTTC
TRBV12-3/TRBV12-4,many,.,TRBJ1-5,CASSLNLQGSRNQPQHF,TGTGCCAGCAGTTTAAACCTCCAGGGATCCCGCAATCAGCCCCAGCATTTT
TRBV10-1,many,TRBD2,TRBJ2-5,CASSTGLAGSGETQYF,TGCGCCAGCAGTACCGGACTAGCCGGATCAGGAGAGACCCAGTACTTC
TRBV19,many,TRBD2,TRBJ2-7,CASSSGRMYWNEQYF,TGTGCCAGTAGTAGCGGGAGAATGTATTGGAACGAGCAGTACTTC
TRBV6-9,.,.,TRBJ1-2,CASSYGPGDYGYTF,TGTGCCAGCAGTTACGGACCGGGAGACTATGGCTACACCTTC
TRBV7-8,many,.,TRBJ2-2,CASSLAGGANTGELFF,TGTGCCAGCAGCTTAGCGGGGGGCGCGAACACCGGGGAGCTGTTTTTT
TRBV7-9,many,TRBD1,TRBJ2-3,CASSLGQGRTDTQYF,TGTGCCAGCAGCCTAGGACAGGGCCGCACAGATACGCAGTATTTT
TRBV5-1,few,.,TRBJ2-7,CASSPRPELSYEQYF,TGCGCCAGCAGCCCCCGTCCGGAGCTCTCCTACGAGCAGTACTTC
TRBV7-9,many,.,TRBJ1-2,CASSLGGGTEPRYGYTF,TGTGCCAGCAGCTTAGGGGGAGGGACCGAGCCACGCTATGGCTACACCTTC
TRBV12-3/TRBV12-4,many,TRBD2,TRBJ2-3,CASSLALAGSADTQYF,TGTGCCAGCAGTTTAGCGCTAGCGGGGTCAGCAGATACGCAGTATTTT
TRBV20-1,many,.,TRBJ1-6,CSARVGSPLHF,TGCAGTGCTAGAGTTGGTTCACCCCTCCACTTT
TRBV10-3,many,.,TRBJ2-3,CAITDGDWRDTQYF,TGTGCCATCACCGACGGTGACTGGCGGGATACGCAGTATTTT
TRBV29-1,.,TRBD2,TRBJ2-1,CSAGLAGVLGYNEQFF,TGCAGCGCGGGACTAGCGGGGGTTCTGGGGTACAATGAGCAGTTCTTC
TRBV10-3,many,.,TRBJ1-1,CAITKEKKNTEAFF,TGTGCCATCACAAAGGAGAAGAAGAACACTGAAGCTTTCTTT
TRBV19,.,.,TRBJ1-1,CASSPLREATNTEAFF,TGTGCCAGTAGTCCCCTTCGAGAGGCAACCAACACTGAAGCTTTCTTT
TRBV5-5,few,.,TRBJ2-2,CASSLEIGVALFF,TGTGCCAGCAGCTTGGAGATAGGGGTGGCGCTGTTTTTT
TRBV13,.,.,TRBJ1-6,CASSLGERSSYNSPLHF,TGTGCCAGCAGCTTGGGCGAAAGGAGCTCCTATAATTCACCCCTCCACTTT
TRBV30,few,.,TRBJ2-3,CAWSVRGRGNFNTQYF,TGTGCCTGGAGTGTAAGAGGCCGGGGGAATTTTAATACGCAGTATTTT
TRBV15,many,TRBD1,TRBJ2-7,CATSRDLPGQSSYEQYF,TGTGCCACCAGCAGAGATCTGCCGGGACAGAGCTCCTACGAGCAGTACTTC
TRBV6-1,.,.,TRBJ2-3,CASSEAGRGTDTQYF,TGTGCCAGCAGTGAAGCGGGCCGGGGCACAGATACGCAGTATTTT
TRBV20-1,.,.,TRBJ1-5,CSARHSTSNQPQHF,TGCAGTGCTAGACACAGTACTAGCAATCAGCCCCAGCATTTT
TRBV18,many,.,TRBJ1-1,CASSGDNGPGTEAFF,TGTGCCAGCTCAGGGGACAACGGGCCGGGCACTGAAGCTTTCTTT
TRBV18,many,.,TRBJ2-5,CASSPGDGGTQYF,TGTGCCAGCTCACCAGGAGATGGAGGGACCCAGTACTTC
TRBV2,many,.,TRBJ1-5,CASSRGASNQPQHF,TGTGCCAGCAGTCGAGGGGCTAGCAATCAGCCCCAGCATTTT
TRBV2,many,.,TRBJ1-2,CASSITGSNYGYTF,TGTGCCAGCTCGATCACGGGCTCCAACTATGGCTACACCTTC
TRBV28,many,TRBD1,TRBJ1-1,CASSFFYAYRGNTEAFF,TGTGCCAGCAGTTTCTTTTATGCCTACAGGGGTAACACTGAAGCTTTCTTT
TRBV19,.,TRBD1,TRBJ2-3,CASSLRQGGDTQYF,TGTGCCAGTAGTTTAAGACAGGGGGGCGATACGCAGTATTTT
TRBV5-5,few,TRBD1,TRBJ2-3,CASWTGGPDTQYF,TGTGCCAGCTGGACAGGGGGTCCAGATACGCAGTATTTT
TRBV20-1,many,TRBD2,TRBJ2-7,CSATRDLTSGPYEQYF,TGCAGTGCTACACGGGATCTAACTAGCGGTCCCTACGAGCAGTACTTC
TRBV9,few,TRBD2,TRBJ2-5,CASSALAGREETQYF,TGTGCCAGCAGCGCTCTAGCGGGGAGAGAAGAGACCCAGTACTTC
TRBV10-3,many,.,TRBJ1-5,CAISEVRGSGNQPQHF,TGTGCCATCAGTGAGGTAAGGGGTTCCGGCAATCAGCCCCAGCATTTT
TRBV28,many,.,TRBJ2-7,CASSFPFGGLGSEQYF,TGTGCCAGCAGTTTTCCTTTTGGGGGTCTGGGAAGCGAGCAGTACTTC
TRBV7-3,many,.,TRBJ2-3,CASSLTWKGDTQYF,TGTGCCAGCAGCTTAACTTGGAAGGGAGATACGCAGTATTTT
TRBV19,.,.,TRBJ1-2,CASDGTGVGGYTF,TGTGCCAGTGATGGGACCGGGGTCGGCGGCTACACCTTC
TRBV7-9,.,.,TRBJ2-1,CASSAPAIVQFF,TGTGCCAGCAGCGCCCCTGCGATAGTGCAGTTCTTC
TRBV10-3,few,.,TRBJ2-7,CAITESLGDEQYF,TGTGCCATCACCGAGAGTTTGGGGGACGAGCAGTACTTC
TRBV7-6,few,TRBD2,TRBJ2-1,CASSLGTSGRTGEQFF,TGTGCCAGCAGCTTAGGAACTAGCGGGAGAACCGGTGAGCAGTTCTTC
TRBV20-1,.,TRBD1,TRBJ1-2,CSANAGTGVSGYTF,TGCAGTGCAAACGCCGGGACAGGGGTCTCTGGCTACACCTTC
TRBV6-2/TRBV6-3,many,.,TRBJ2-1,CASTLNDEQFF,TGTGCCAGCACCCTGAACGATGAGCAGTTCTTC
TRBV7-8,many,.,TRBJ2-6,CASSFRPPTSGANVLTF,TGTGCCAGCAGCTTTAGGCCACCAACCTCTGGGGCCAACGTCCTGACTTTC
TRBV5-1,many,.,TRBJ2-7,CASSAGHFEQYF,TGCGCCAGCAGCGCCGGACATTTCGAGCAGTACTTC
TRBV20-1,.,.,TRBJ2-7,CSAIPFTYEQYF,TGCAGTGCTATCCCCTTTACTTACGAGCAGTACTTC
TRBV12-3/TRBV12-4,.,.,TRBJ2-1,CASNAGVVNNEQFF,TGTGCCAGCAATGCAGGGGTAGTTAACAATGAGCAGTTCTTC
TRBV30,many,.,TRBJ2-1,CAWGFGAGINEQFF,TGTGCCTGGGGGTTTGGGGCGGGGATCAATGAGCAGTTCTTC
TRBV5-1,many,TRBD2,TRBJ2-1,CASSKIAGVWQFF,TGCGCCAGCAGCAAAATAGCGGGAGTTTGGCAGTTCTTC
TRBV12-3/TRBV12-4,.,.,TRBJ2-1,CASSLRGGGEQFF,TGTGCCAGCAGTTTAAGGGGGGGGGGGGAGCAGTTCTTC
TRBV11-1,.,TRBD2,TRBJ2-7,CASRSGTNYEQYF,TGTGCCAGCAGGTCCGGGACTAACTACGAGCAGTACTTC